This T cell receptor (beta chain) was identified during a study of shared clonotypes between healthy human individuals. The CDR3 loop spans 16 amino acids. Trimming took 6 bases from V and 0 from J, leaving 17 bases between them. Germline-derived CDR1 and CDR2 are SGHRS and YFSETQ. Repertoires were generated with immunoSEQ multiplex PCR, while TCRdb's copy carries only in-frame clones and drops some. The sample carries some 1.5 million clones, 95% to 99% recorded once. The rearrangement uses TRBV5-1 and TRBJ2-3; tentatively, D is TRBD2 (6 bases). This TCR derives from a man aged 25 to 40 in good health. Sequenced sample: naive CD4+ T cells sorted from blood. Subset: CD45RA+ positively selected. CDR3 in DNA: TGCGCCAGCAACTATTGGGGAGGTTCTAGCACAGATACGCAGTATTTT. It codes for CASNYWGGSSTDTQYF.